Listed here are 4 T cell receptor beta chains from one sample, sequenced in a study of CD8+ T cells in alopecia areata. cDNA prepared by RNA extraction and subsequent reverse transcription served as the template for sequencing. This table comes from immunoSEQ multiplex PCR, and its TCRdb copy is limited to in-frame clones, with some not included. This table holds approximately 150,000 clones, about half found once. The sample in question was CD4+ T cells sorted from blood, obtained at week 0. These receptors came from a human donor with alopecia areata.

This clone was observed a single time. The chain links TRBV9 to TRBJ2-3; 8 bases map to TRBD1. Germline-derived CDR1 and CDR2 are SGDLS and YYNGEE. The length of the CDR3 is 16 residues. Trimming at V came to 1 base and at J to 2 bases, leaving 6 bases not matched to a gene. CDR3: CASSVMQGANTDTQYF. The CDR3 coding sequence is TGTGCCAGCAGCGTAATGCAGGGGGCTAACACAGATACGCAGTATTTT.

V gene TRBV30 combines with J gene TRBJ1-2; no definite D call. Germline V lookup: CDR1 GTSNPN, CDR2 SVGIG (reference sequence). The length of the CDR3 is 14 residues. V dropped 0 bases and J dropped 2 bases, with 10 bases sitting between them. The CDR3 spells CAWSVNQANYGYTF. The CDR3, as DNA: TGTGCCTGGAGTGTAAACCAAGCGAACTATGGCTACACCTTC.

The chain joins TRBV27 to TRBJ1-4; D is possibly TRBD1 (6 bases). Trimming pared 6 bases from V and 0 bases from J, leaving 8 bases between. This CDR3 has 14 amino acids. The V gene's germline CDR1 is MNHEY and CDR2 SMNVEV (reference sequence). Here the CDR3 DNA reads TGTGCCAGCAGCCGGACAGCAACTAATGAAAAACTGTTTTTT. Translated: CASSRTATNEKLFF.

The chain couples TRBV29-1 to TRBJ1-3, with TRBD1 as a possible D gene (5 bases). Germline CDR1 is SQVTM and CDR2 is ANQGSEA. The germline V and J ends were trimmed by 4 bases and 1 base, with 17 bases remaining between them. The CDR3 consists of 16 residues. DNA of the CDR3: TGCAGCGTTGTGGCCCCGCTCCGGACATCTGGAAACACCATATATTTT. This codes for CSVVAPLRTSGNTIYF.